This is a list of T cell receptor beta chains from one sample in a study of brain metastases from non-small cell lung cancer. Using immunoSEQ multiplex PCR, the repertoire was profiled, and TCRdb retains in-frame clones only, with some absent. This sample yields 3,000 to 3,500 clones, of which around 95% are seen a single time; 1.5% to 2% belongs to the top ten. Specimen: tumor-adjacent normal tissue. These receptors were taken from a donor at least 40 years old with non-small cell lung cancer. Each CDR3 is given with its conserved first and last residue.

v_gene	j_gene	CDR3aa
TRBV10-3	TRBJ2-5	CAISEMSGGETQYF
TRBV9	TRBJ2-2	CASTQGGSGELFF
TRBV30	TRBJ1-2	CAWSVTYGGYTF
TRBV5-1	TRBJ2-4	CASSLESGIQYF
TRBV5-1	TRBJ2-7	CASSPQGYEQYF
TRBV18	TRBJ2-2	CASSPRAGDTGELFF
TRBV10-1	TRBJ1-5	CASSEYRNQPQHF
TRBV10-3	TRBJ2-7	CAISESWGRSNEQYF
TRBV7-6	TRBJ2-1	CASSLGDYAYNEQFF
TRBV7-2	TRBJ1-6	CANSFGPGQGNSPLHF
TRBV5-1	TRBJ2-7	CASSPWGGIISEQYF
TRBV3-1/TRBV3-2	TRBJ2-5	CASSLPPGETQYF
TRBV3-1/TRBV3-2	TRBJ2-5	CASSQLAGGRETQYF
TRBV27	TRBJ2-7	CASSLGLFYEQYF
TRBV19	TRBJ2-7	CANSIVPGQALYEQYF
TRBV15	TRBJ2-3	CATSSAGQSRLYTQYF
TRBV6-5	TRBJ2-7	CASSYSRGTYEQYF
TRBV3-1/TRBV3-2	TRBJ2-3	CASSQGNGLTQYF
TRBV19	TRBJ2-3	CASSRRTTGGADTQYF
TRBV15	TRBJ2-5	CATSRGSRETQYF
TRBV19	TRBJ2-5	CASSIRGFQETQYF
TRBV21-1	TRBJ1-2	CASSPPGDSHCMRYGYTF
TRBV7-2	TRBJ2-2	CASSLVRERALFF
TRBV5-1	TRBJ1-6	CASSPTGQSYNSPLHF
TRBV5-4	TRBJ2-1	CASSFGADNEQFF
TRBV15	TRBJ2-1	CATSSLGADYNEQFF
TRBV3-1/TRBV3-2	TRBJ2-7	CASSQGPEGWGEQYF
TRBV19	TRBJ2-1	CASSPRVGLAGEQFF
TRBV19	TRBJ2-2	CASSIEARAAIGTGELFF
TRBV7-2	TRBJ2-7	CASSLITSGVYEQYF
TRBV5-8	TRBJ2-3	CASSRGPATDTQYF
TRBV6-2/TRBV6-3	TRBJ1-2	CASSYAGTYYGYTF
TRBV30	TRBJ1-2	CAWSSSAYGYTF
TRBV27	TRBJ2-7	CASSLSGGNALEQYF
TRBV5-6	TRBJ2-1	CASSLAYNEQFF
TRBV3-1/TRBV3-2	TRBJ1-2	CASSQDLPWGGYTF
TRBV28	TRBJ1-1	CASSFPRTGGNTEAFF
TRBV18	TRBJ1-2	CASSLGRELNYGYTF
TRBV28	TRBJ2-7	CASSFGAGSTYEQYF
TRBV7-2	TRBJ2-1	CASSFQASGRAGNEQFF
TRBV21-1	TRBJ2-7	CASSGTGSTYEQYF
TRBV9	TRBJ1-4	CASSPRVESEKLFF
TRBV11-3	TRBJ1-2	CASSSDRDRRHTF
TRBV2	TRBJ2-1	CASSDRGGIYEQFF
TRBV7-2	TRBJ2-7	CASSEPRDRGSYEQYF
TRBV30	TRBJ2-7	CASGRRGYEQYF
TRBV7-3	TRBJ2-7	CTSSSRGYEQYF
TRBV10-3	TRBJ1-3	CAISESLGAGNTIYF
TRBV7-3	TRBJ1-1	CASSDRANTEAFF
TRBV6-4	TRBJ2-1	CASSDAVRGAHNEQFF
TRBV7-9	TRBJ1-2	CASSLIQPGNYGYTF
TRBV7-9	TRBJ1-3	CASSLILSGNTIYF
TRBV2	TRBJ1-1	CASSLRANTEAFF
TRBV5-6	TRBJ2-5	CASSVRLAGAETQYF
TRBV5-1	TRBJ1-1	CASSEEEGSTEAFF
TRBV4-2	TRBJ1-2	CASSQDLTANYGYTF
TRBV12-3/TRBV12-4	TRBJ1-1	CANSDRGRTEAFF
TRBV18	TRBJ1-1	CASSGTEAFF
TRBV19	TRBJ2-3	CASSPRDRPTDTQYF
TRBV28	TRBJ2-2	CASSSGQNTGELFF